The clone carrying this TCR beta chain was picked up a small number of times. Its antigen remains unidentified. The sample belongs to a study of beta chain features in type 1 diabetes. Study-level findings and limits: TCRB CDR3s from Type 1 diabetes patients were moderately but significantly shorter in all four CD4+ subsets.

Staining for CD45RO/CCR7/CD25/CD127/CD95/CD27 allowed sorting of CD4+ naive, central memory, regulatory and stem cell-like memory cells. Purities over 98% were achieved in all sorted populations. CDR1 and CDR2 (germline): LGHNA, YNFKEQ. The V end lost 0 bases, the J end lost 1 base, and 6 bases lay between the germline ends. This CDR3 is built from 14 residues. All of the isolated RNA was reverse transcribed, so expressed TCRB transcripts were sequenced. TCRdb's table, derived via immunoSEQ multiplex PCR, lists solely in-frame clones and lacks some. The sample lists roughly 180,000 clones, 7.8% occurring once.

The sequence was collected from a woman aged 40 to 49 with type 1 diabetes. J is TRBJ1-2 and V is TRBV4-2; D is ambiguous. Material for sequencing was central memory CD4+ T cells from blood. This CDR3 is CASSQDSNNYGYTF. The CDR3 DNA reads TGTGCCAGCAGCCAAGATTCCAATAACTATGGCTACACCTTC.